The entry below describes one T cell receptor beta chain. This entry is derived from a study of blood T cells in healthy people across ages. Through a sample-barcoded 5' primer and a J-beta primer mix, a second PCR was run for about 6 to 12 cycles. TCRdb itself ran the 5' RACE reads through MiXCR, one entry per CDR3 protein. Among some 550,000 distinct CDR3 sequences listed, 40% to 55% were seen once. Germline V CDR1 and CDR2: SGDLS, YYNGEE. The CDR3 is 15 residues long. The germline V and J ends were trimmed by 5 bases and 4 bases, with 17 bases remaining between them. The genes are TRBV9 and TRBJ2-3; D gene ambiguous. What was sequenced was blood. This TCR was recovered from a man older than 75 in good health. The CDR3 DNA sequence: TGTGCCAGCAGTCCCGACCTAGTCGGACCAGATACGCAGTATTTT. It translates to CASSPDLVGPDTQYF.